This T cell receptor beta chain was sequenced for a study of CD8+CD57+ T cells in acquired aplastic anemia. From germline, CDR1 is SGHRS and CDR2 YFSETQ. The CDR3 consists of 16 residues. V lost 4 bases and J lost 0; bases outside the gene matches: 4. The TCR beta profiling, which covered VDJ combination and CDR3 sequence, was carried out using genomic DNA as the template. TCRdb redid the calling of the reads with MiXCR, one entry per CDR3 protein. Among 250,000 to 350,000 distinct CDR3 sequences listed, 45% to 70% were seen once. The clonotype originates from a human donor with severe aplastic anemia or a healthy control (not recorded which). The rearrangement uses TRBV5-1 and TRBJ2-7; TRBD2 matches 13 bases. The specimen was sorted CD4+, CD8+, or CD8+CD57+ T cells (not recorded which) from PBMCs. This CDR3 is CASSATSGRSSYEQYF. CDR3 DNA sequence: TGCGCCAGCAGCGCGACTAGCGGGAGGAGCTCCTACGAGCAGTACTTC.